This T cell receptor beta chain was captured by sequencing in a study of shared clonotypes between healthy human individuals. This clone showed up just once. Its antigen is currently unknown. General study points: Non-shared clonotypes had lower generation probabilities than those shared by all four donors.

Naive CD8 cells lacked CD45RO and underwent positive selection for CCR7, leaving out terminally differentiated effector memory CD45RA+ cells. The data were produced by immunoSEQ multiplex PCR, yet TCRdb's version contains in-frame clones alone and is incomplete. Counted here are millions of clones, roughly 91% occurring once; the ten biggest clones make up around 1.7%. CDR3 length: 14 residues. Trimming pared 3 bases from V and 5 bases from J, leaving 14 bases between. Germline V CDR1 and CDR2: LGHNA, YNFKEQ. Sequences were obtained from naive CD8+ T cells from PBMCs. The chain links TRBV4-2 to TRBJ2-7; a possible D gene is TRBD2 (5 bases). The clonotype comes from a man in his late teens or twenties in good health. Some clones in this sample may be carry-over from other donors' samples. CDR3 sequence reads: CASSQLALSNEQYF. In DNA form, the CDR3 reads TGTGCCAGCAGCCAGCTAGCCCTGAGCAACGAGCAGTACTTC.